This TCR beta chain appears in the sequencing data of a study of T cell responses to AZD1222 COVID-19 vaccine. This clone was counted only a few times. No antigen is known for it. Study findings and constraints: Across spike, vaccine-associated CD4 TCRs were found, dominant at 160-218 and 743-854. Baseline seropositives among AZD1222 recipients totaled only six or seven.

Assay used: immunoSEQ multiplex PCR; TCRdb lists only in-frame clones, some missing. This table has about 150,000 clones, about 87% appearing once. CDR3 length: 15 residues. CDR1 is LNHNV and CDR2 is YYDKDF in the germline V gene (reference sequence). V gave up 3 bases and J gave up 0 bases, with 12 bases separating them. This specimen was peripheral blood, taken on day 0 of AZD1222 vaccination. The J gene is TRBJ2-7, the V gene TRBV15, with D tentatively TRBD1 (5 bases). This clonotype originated in an adult in good health. Written as DNA, the CDR3 is TGTGCCACCAGCAGTGGGGCCTTTAGCTCCTACGAGCAGTACTTC. It codes for CATSSGAFSSYEQYF.